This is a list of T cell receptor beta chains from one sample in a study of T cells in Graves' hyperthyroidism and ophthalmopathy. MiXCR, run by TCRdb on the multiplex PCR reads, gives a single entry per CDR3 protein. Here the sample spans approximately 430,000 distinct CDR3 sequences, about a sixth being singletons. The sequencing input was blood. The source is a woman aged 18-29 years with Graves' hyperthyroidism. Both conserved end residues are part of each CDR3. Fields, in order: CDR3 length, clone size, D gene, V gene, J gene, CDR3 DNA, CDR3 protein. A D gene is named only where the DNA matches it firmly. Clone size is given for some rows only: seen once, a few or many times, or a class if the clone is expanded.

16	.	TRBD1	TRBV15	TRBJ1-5	TGTGCCACCAGCAGAGTGGCGGGACAGGGAAATCAGCCCCAGCATTTT	CATSRVAGQGNQPQHF
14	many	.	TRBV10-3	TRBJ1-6	TGTGCCACCAGCGCGGCAGGAGTAGATTCACCCCTCCACTTT	CATSAAGVDSPLHF
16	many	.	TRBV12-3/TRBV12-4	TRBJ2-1	TGTGCCAGCAGTTTCCCCGCAGGGCGGGCCTACAATGAGCAGTTCTTC	CASSFPAGRAYNEQFF
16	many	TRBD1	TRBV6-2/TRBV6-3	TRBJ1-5	TGTGCCAGCAGTCGGGGGACAGGGGTTAAGGGGCAGCCCCAGCATTTT	CASSRGTGVKGQPQHF
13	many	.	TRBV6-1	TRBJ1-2	TGTGCCAGCAGTAGCCTAGCTAACTATGGCTACACCTTC	CASSSLANYGYTF
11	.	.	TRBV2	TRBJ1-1	TGTGCCAGCAGGGCCTATCATGAAGCTTTCTTT	CASRAYHEAFF
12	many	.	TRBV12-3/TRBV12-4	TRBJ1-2	TGTGCCAGCAGCCGTCTGTTAGGTGGCTACACCTTC	CASSRLLGGYTF
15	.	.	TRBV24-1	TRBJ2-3	TGTGCCACCAGTGATTTGGGCACTAGCACAGATACGCAGTATTTT	CATSDLGTSTDTQYF
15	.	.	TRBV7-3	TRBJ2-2	TGTGCCAGCAGCCCTCATTCTATCAACACCGGGGAGCTGTTTTTT	CASSPHSINTGELFF
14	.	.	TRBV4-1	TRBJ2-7	TGCGCCAGCAGCCAAGATGAGTCCTCCTACGAGCAGTACTTC	CASSQDESSYEQYF
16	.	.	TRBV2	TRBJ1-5	TGTGCCAGCAGTGATGCACGGGGGGCGCGGAATCAGCCCCAGCATTTT	CASSDARGARNQPQHF
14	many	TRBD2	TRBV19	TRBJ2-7	TGTGCCAGTAGTAATAGCGGGACCCACTACGAGCAGTACTTC	CASSNSGTHYEQYF
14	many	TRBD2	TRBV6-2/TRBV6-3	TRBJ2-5	TGTGCCAGCAGTTACTCCTTAGCGGGAGAGACCCAGTACTTC	CASSYSLAGETQYF
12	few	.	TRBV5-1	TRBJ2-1	TGCGCCAGCAGCACACAGGGTCAGGAGCAGTTCTTC	CASSTQGQEQFF
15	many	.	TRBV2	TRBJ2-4	TGTGCCAGCACAGGCGGGGGCCTAACCAAAAACATTCAGTACTTC	CASTGGGLTKNIQYF
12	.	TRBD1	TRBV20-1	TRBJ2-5	TGCAGTGCTGACAGGGGCCAAGAGACCCAGTACTTC	CSADRGQETQYF
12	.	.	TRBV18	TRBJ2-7	TGTGCCAGCTCACCATGGGGGCACGAGCAGTACTTC	CASSPWGHEQYF
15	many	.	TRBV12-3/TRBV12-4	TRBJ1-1	TGTGCCAGCAGCGTGGTGGTCAGGGGATGGAGACAAGCTTTCTTT	CASSVVVRGWRQAFF
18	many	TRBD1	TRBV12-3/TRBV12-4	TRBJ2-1	TGTGCCAGCAGTTTATACCCCCGGACAGGGACGATCGACAATGAGCAGTTCTTC	CASSLYPRTGTIDNEQFF
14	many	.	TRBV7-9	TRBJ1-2	TGTGCCAGCAGCCCAGGGACCGAGGGTTATGGCTACACCTTC	CASSPGTEGYGYTF
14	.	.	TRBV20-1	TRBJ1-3	TGCAGTGCCTACGGACAGACCTCTGGAAACACCATATATTTT	CSAYGQTSGNTIYF
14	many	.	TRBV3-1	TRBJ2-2	TGTGCCAGCAGGCGGGGTTCCGGGGAAGGGGAGCTGTTTTTT	CASRRGSGEGELFF